This T cell receptor beta chain is from a study of T-cell reconstitution after alpha-beta-depleted transplantation in children. TCRbeta library preparation incorporated unique molecular identifiers. TCRdb re-derived calls from the PCR reads in MiXCR, one entry per CDR3 protein. The repertoire holds 530,000 or so distinct CDR3 sequences, with 25% to 30% as singletons. Trimming shortened V by 7 bases and J by 2 bases, and 13 bases separated the two germline ends. The CDR3 totals 14 residues. Study-wide findings and caveats: T-cell counts and diversity at one year post-transplant came mainly from newly produced T cells. Some patients owed their high day-60 TCRbeta diversity to surviving recipient T cells and thymic progenitors. Approximately two months post-transplant, alpha-beta T cells reportedly originated from several hundred expanded graft clones.

This clonotype was seen only a few times. Its antigen is undetermined. The gene calls are TRBV12-3 or TRBV12-4 and TRBJ2-3; D is possibly TRBD1 (5 bases). The TCR comes from a boy under two years old with Wiskott-Aldrich syndrome, due to receive a stem cell transplant. Sequenced here: PBMCs, sampled before TCRalphabeta/CD19-depleted stem cell transplant. CDR3 sequence reads: CASTPGYYTDTQYF. The CDR3, as DNA: TGTGCCAGCACCCCAGGGTACTACACAGATACGCAGTATTTT.